The 3 T cell receptor beta chains in this list originate from one sample, sequenced in a study of blood T cell repertoires in COVID-19. The assay was immunoSEQ multiplex PCR, and TCRdb's table has in-frame clones only and misses some. The table records approximately 240,000 clones, roughly 82% of them present only once. Sequenced sample: peripheral blood. These receptors were obtained from a woman aged 40 to 50 who had recovered from COVID-19.

This sequence joins TRBV6-6 and TRBJ1-1; 8 nucleotides line up with TRBD1. Germline V gene sequence: CDR1 MNHNY, CDR2 SVGAGI (reference sequence). The length of the CDR3 is 15 residues. Germline trimming cut 2 bases from V and 1 base from J; bases unmatched to any gene: 3. The chain's CDR3 is CASSYRTGGNTEAFF. CDR3 nucleotides: TGTGCCAGCAGTTACCGAACAGGGGGGAACACTGAAGCTTTCTTT.

This clone was counted a single time. The chain has TRBV30 and TRBJ1-1, with a tentative D call TRBD1 (5 bases). This CDR3 is built from 13 residues. The V end was cut by 5 bases, the J end by 5 bases, with 15 bases between. The V gene's germline CDR1 is GTSNPN and CDR2 SVGIG (reference sequence). This CDR3 reads CAWGDQPGTEAFF. As DNA, the CDR3 is TGTGCCTGGGGGGACCAACCGGGGACTGAAGCTTTCTTT.

CDR3 loop: CAIRVTDSTDTQYF. For the CDR3, the DNA is TGTGCCATCAGGGTGACAGACTCCACAGATACGCAGTATTTT. The rearrangement uses TRBV10-3 and TRBJ2-3, with D perhaps TRBD1 (5 bases). Deletions cut 6 bases from V and 2 bases from J, with 12 bases between. CDR1 is ENHRY and CDR2 is SYGVKD in the germline V gene. This CDR3 region has 14 residues.